The 3 T cell receptor beta chains below all came from one sample that was sequenced in a study of cytomegalovirus exposure and HLA in healthy donors. Clones were read by immunoSEQ multiplex PCR, and TCRdb kept only the in-frame ones, dropping some. The sample records some 180,000 clones, approximately 86% being singletons. Sequencing used PBMCs. These receptors were taken from a man aged 30 to 39 in good health and CMV-seropositive.

The chain has TRBV11-3 and TRBJ1-1; D unresolved. Germline V gene sequence: CDR1 SGHNT, CDR2 YENEEA. Trimming left V 1 base short and J 3 bases short, with 18 bases between. This CDR3 spans 17 amino acids. CDR3 loop: CASSLALIPTTDTEAFF. The DNA for the CDR3 is TGTGCCAGCAGCTTAGCCCTGATCCCAACGACGGACACTGAAGCTTTCTTT.

This rearrangement joins TRBV4-1 to TRBJ1-2, with D maybe TRBD1 (6 bases). Germline lookup yields CDR1 MGHRA and CDR2 YSYEKL. The V end lost 4 bases, the J end lost 8 bases, and 17 bases lay between the germline ends. This CDR3 has 14 amino acids. CDR3 residues: CASSPSLGHRGYTF. CDR3 sequence (DNA): TGCGCCAGCAGCCCCTCGTTGGGACATAGGGGCTACACCTTC.

The chain combines TRBV27 with TRBJ1-1; the D gene is possibly TRBD1 (5 bases). V was clipped by 4 bases and J by 0 bases, with 21 bases between them. The germline gives CDR1 MNHEY, CDR2 SMNVEV (reference sequence). The CDR3 contains 18 residues. Here the CDR3 reads CASSSVRVGYSMNTEAFF. In DNA form, the CDR3 reads TGTGCCAGCAGTTCCGTCAGGGTAGGATACTCGATGAACACTGAAGCTTTCTTT.